What follows is one T cell receptor (beta chain) and its context. The antigen remains unidentified. The data derive from a study of cytomegalovirus exposure and HLA in healthy donors. Study in general: Genetic ancestry analysis placed approximately 79% of the 300 to 500 donors that were genotyped in the Caucasian-associated cluster.

This PCR relied on a set of 60 Vbeta primers and 13 Jbeta primers. Data came from immunoSEQ multiplex PCR; TCRdb stores just in-frame clones and leaves some out. The sample carries roughly 190,000 clones, roughly 13% recorded once. Study results and limitations: Indistinguishable V segments such as TRBV6-2 and TRBV6-3 were excluded.

The CDR3 runs 14 residues. Germline assignment: CDR1 MNHNY and CDR2 SVGAGI (reference sequence). V dropped 7 bases and J dropped 3; count of bases not matched to a gene: 5. The chain uses TRBV6-6 and TRBJ1-1; TRBD1 agrees at 10 bases. Sequencing was done on a sample of PBMCs. The sequence came from a man aged 50-59 years in good health and CMV-seropositive. The CDR3 is CASTRDRGYTEAFF. CDR3 in DNA: TGTGCCAGCACCCGGGACAGGGGATACACTGAAGCTTTCTTT.